One and the same sample provided the 17 T cell receptor beta chains below, sequenced in a study of Ad26.COV2.S vaccination and SARS-CoV-2 variants (dated by TCRdb to the early 2020s). The sample's treatment or condition label is to be understood as: some 20 received Ad26.COV2.S at low or high dose, single or two shots; 5 received placebo; per-sample allocation not given. Repertoires of vaccine and placebo recipients were sequenced from samples collected on day 63 after the first injection. Libraries came from the immunoSEQ multiplex PCR assay. The table was pulled from immuneACCESS by TCRdb, which kept in-frame rearrangements only. Such tables lose some clones; where checked, under half of the loss comes from unresolved V genes, and the rest has no known cause. The sample has roughly 350,000 clones on record, roughly 91% of them singletons. 5% of the sample comes from the top ten. Sequencing was performed on peripheral blood, taken in a trial of Ad26.COV2.S vaccine versus placebo. These receptors were collected from a person aged 18-60 years who received the Ad26.COV2.S COVID-19 vaccine or a placebo.

This clone was seen once. This chain links TRBV7-9 with TRBJ1-1; 9 bases are shared with TRBD1. The CDR3 sequence is 17 residues long. Per germline, CDR1 SEHNR and CDR2 FQNEAQ (reference sequence). V shed 5 bases, J shed 4 bases, and the junction held 14 bases outside the gene matches. The CDR3 coding sequence is TGTGCCAGCAGCCGACTGGGACAGGGAAGGAAATCCACTGAAGCTTTCTTT. Translating it yields CASSRLGQGRKSTEAFF.

This rearrangement joins TRBV18 to TRBJ2-3; the match to TRBD2 covers 10 bases. Unmatched junction bases numbered 12, after V lost 1 base and J lost 5 bases. Germline CDR1 reads KGHSH; CDR2 reads LQKENI. The CDR3 extends over 18 amino acids. CDR3 amino acids: CASSPHGPRVAGGDTQYF. The CDR3 nucleotides are TGTGCCAGCTCACCACACGGGCCTCGGGTAGCGGGAGGAGATACGCAGTATTTT.

This clone was seen more than once but under ten times. The J gene is TRBJ1-1, the V gene TRBV29-1; D unresolved. Germline V CDR1 and CDR2: SQVTM, ANQGSEA. The CDR3 totals 12 residues. V gave up 6 bases and J gave up 0 bases, with 8 bases separating them. The CDR3 DNA follows: TGCAGCGTCCAGGAGCTGAACACTGAAGCTTTCTTT. This gives the protein CSVQELNTEAFF.

This clone was picked up one time. The CDR3 region has the DNA TGCGCCAGCAGTGGGGATGGAACAGGGTCCGGGGAGCTGTTTTTT. It encodes CASSGDGTGSGELFF. V usage is TRBV10-1 and J usage is TRBJ2-2; a weak D match, TRBD1 (6 bases). CDR1 and CDR2 (germline): WNHNN, SYGVQD (reference sequence). Trimming left V 4 bases short and J 6 bases short, with 15 bases between. This CDR3 contains 15 residues.

The chain links TRBV7-9 to TRBJ2-5; possibly TRBD2 for D (6 bases). Germline V gene data show CDR1 as SEHNR and CDR2 as FQNEAQ (reference sequence). V shed 3 bases and J shed 2 bases, with 13 bases lying between them. The CDR3 runs 15 residues. CDR3 nucleotide sequence: TGTGCCAGCAGCTTCCACGCGGGATTACAAGAGACCCAGTACTTC. Protein: CASSFHAGLQETQYF.

J is TRBJ2-7 and V is TRBV7-8; D assignment may be TRBD1 or TRBD2 (5 bases each). Germline values: CDR1 SGHVS, CDR2 FQNEAQ. V was pared by 5 bases and J by 2 bases, with 16 bases between. This CDR3 is 15 amino acids long. The CDR3 DNA follows: TGTGCCAGCAGCGAAAGCTGGGACGGTACCTACGAGCAGTACTTC. This codes for CASSESWDGTYEQYF.

The chain carries TRBV27 and TRBJ1-2; no reliable D call. Trimming cost V 6 bases and J 7 bases, with 18 bases left between them. The CDR3 loop spans 14 amino acids. Germline V gene data show CDR1 as MNHEY and CDR2 as SMNVEV (reference sequence). CDR3 bases: TGTGCCAGCAGGACGGCCGGATTCTTGGGTGGCTACACCTTC. Translation gives CASRTAGFLGGYTF.

This chain joins TRBV19 and TRBJ2-7, with D possibly matching TRBD1 (6 bases). The CDR3 has 11 amino acids. V lost 10 bases and J 6 bases, leaving 13 bases between the germline ends. The V gene's germline CDR1 is LNHDA and CDR2 SQIVND (reference sequence). DNA of the CDR3: TGTGCCACCCAAGGGGGACCCGAGCAGTACTTC. This translates into CATQGGPEQYF.

J is TRBJ2-1 and V is TRBV10-3, with no clear D. V was trimmed by 4 bases and J by 8 bases, leaving 12 bases between them. CDR3 length equals 13 residues. Germline V lookup: CDR1 ENHRY, CDR2 SYGVKD. CDR3 bases: TGTGCCATCAGTGCCAATGGGGATGATGAGCAGTTCTTC. This sequence encodes CAISANGDDEQFF.

This chain connects TRBV6-5 to TRBJ2-1, with D hard to call. The CDR3 contains 13 residues. The germline V gene encodes CDR1 MNHEY and CDR2 SVGAGI. V gave up 6 bases and J gave up 9 bases, with 15 bases separating them. The CDR3 DNA reads as TGTGCCAGCAGCCTCACTCGCGGTGGTGAGCAGTTCTTC. It yields the protein CASSLTRGGEQFF.

V and J are TRBV25-1 and TRBJ2-5; the match to TRBD2 covers 8 bases. CDR1 is MGHDK, CDR2 SYGVNS, per germline. V gave up 4 bases and J gave up 2 bases; unmatched junction bases: 15. The CDR3 covers 18 residues. CDR3 sequence (DNA): TGTGCCAGCAGTGGGACCAGCGGGAGTGTCGAGGAACAAGAGACCCAGTACTTC. It codes for CASSGTSGSVEEQETQYF.

CDR3 protein: CASSIFQGPDTQYF. Here the CDR3 DNA reads TGTGCCAGTAGTATATTTCAGGGTCCCGATACGCAGTATTTT. This rearrangement joins TRBV19 to TRBJ2-3; TRBD1 is a possible D gene (5 bases). Trimming shortened V by 2 bases and J by 6 bases, and 12 bases separated the two germline ends. Germline V gives CDR1 LNHDA, CDR2 SQIVND (reference sequence). There are 14 residues in the CDR3.

This clone appeared a single time. This rearrangement joins TRBV14 to TRBJ2-5; 7 bases align to TRBD1. Germline V CDR1 and CDR2: SGHDN, FVKESK. The CDR3 consists of 16 residues. The ends lost 0 bases at V and 4 bases at J; junction bases unmatched: 8. This chain's CDR3 is CASSQEGGRAGETQYF. The CDR3, as DNA: TGTGCCAGCAGCCAAGAAGGGGGCAGAGCCGGAGAGACCCAGTACTTC.

The rearrangement links TRBV10-3 to TRBJ2-7, with D hard to call. Trimming cost V 3 bases and J 2 bases, with 11 bases left between them. From germline, CDR1 is ENHRY and CDR2 SYGVKD. This CDR3 is built from 14 residues. The CDR3: CAISDRRGAYEQYF. CDR3 DNA: TGTGCCATCAGTGACAGGCGTGGAGCCTACGAGCAGTACTTC.

V usage is TRBV14 and J usage is TRBJ1-6; D unclear. There are 13 residues in the CDR3. Trimming took off 1 base at V and 9 bases at J, with 7 bases between the two ends. Germline values: CDR1 SGHDN, CDR2 FVKESK. Written as DNA, the CDR3 is TGTGCCAGCAGCCAAGTAAGAGGTTCACCCCTCCACTTT. Its protein product is CASSQVRGSPLHF.

The chain has TRBV5-1 and TRBJ1-2; TRBD1 matches at 10 bases. J lost 8 bases, V lost 2 bases, and 3 bases had no gene match. This CDR3 has 13 amino acids. Germline V lookup: CDR1 SGHRS, CDR2 YFSETQ. CDR3 DNA sequence: TGCGCCAGCAGCTTAGGGACAGGGGACGGCTACACCTTC. Its translation is CASSLGTGDGYTF.

The V call is TRBV19, the J call TRBJ2-1, with TRBD2 identical over 7 bases. Trimming cost V 6 bases and J 5 bases; bases outside gene matches: 7. CDR1 and CDR2 from the germline V gene are LNHDA and SQIVND (reference sequence). The CDR3 is 14 amino acids. The CDR3 protein is CASRPGTINNEQFF. CDR3 bases: TGTGCCAGTAGGCCAGGGACTATAAACAATGAGCAGTTCTTC.